This T cell receptor beta chain was recovered during a study of radiotherapy plus CTLA-4 blockade in lung cancer. Germline trimming cut 3 bases from V and 4 bases from J; bases unmatched to any gene: 5. Germline values: CDR1 SGDLS, CDR2 YYNGEE. The CDR3 sequence is 15 residues long. The study, taken as a whole, reports: In blood, TCR clones derived from the tumor expanded after radiotherapy plus ipilimumab.

Points on this clone: Its specificity is not known.

Sequenced by immunoSEQ multiplex PCR; TCRdb stores in-frame clones only, minus some. Counted here are some 80,000 clones, about 79% occurring once; the ten biggest clones make up 22%. The chain has TRBV9 and TRBJ1-4; 8 bases are a match to TRBD1. This clonotype was sampled from a human donor with non-small cell lung cancer whose response to radiotherapy plus ipilimumab could not be evaluated. Some clones in this sample may be carry-over from other donors' samples. The specimen was peripheral blood, collected from a patient treated with radiotherapy plus ipilimumab. The CDR3 bases are TGTGCCAGCAGCGGCAGGGGGCAGGTTAATGAAAAACTGTTTTTT. Its protein is CASSGRGQVNEKLFF.